This T cell receptor beta chain originates from a study of yellow fever vaccine responses in identical twins (dated 2018 in TCRdb). Looking at the study overall: Focusing on identical twins, the study followed the T cell clones that responded to the vaccine, and did so with precision. What the authors observed across the whole study: The T cell response to vaccination in identical twins was reported by the authors to appear partly convergent and partly personalized.

Library preparation was by RT-PCR. The run used an Illumina HiSeq 2500. TCRdb itself trimmed the public reads at Q25 with fastp, ran MiXCR and retained productive beta chains. CDR3 protein sequences are deduplicated, and each keeps its most common genes and DNA. This sample gives roughly 36,000 distinct CDR3 sequences in total; about three fifths of them show up just once. The top ten clones comprise about 4.6% of the sample. Per the germline V gene, SGHAT is the CDR1 and FQNNGV is the CDR2. From its cysteine to its phenylalanine, the CDR3 spans 15 amino acids. The entry retains the CDR3 DNA only, 45 bases that are in frame from base 1. At the junction V is shortened by 1 base and J by 5 bases; bases outside the gene matches: 2. Details on this clonotype: Its antigen is not yet known. Within one base of it there is no much larger clone, and no base qualities were kept.

This receptor chain uses TRBV11-2 and TRBJ2-1, with 10 junctional bases fitting TRBD2. The receptor comes from a woman under 30 who received the yellow fever vaccine. Donor details come from another sample of the same person, matched by shared clones. The sample here was T cells from blood (PBMCs), unsorted or a sorted subset (not recorded which), taken before or after yellow fever vaccination (not recorded which). At the DNA level, the sequence is TGTGCCAGCAGCTTAGGGACTAGCGGACACAATGAGCAGTTCTTC. This translates into CASSLGTSGHNEQFF.